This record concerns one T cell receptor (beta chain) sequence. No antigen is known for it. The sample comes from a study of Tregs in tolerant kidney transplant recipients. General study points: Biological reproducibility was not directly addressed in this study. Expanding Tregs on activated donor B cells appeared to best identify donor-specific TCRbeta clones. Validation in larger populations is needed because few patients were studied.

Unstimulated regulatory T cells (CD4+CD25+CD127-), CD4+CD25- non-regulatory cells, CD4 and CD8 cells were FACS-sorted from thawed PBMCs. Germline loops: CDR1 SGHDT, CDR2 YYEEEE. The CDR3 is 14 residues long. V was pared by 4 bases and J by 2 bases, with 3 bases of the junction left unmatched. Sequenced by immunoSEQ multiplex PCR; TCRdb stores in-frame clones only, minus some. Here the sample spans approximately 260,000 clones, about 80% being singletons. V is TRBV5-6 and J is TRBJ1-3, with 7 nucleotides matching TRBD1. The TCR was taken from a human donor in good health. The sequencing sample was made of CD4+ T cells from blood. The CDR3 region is CASSKGQPGNTIYF. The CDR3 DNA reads TGTGCCAGCAGCAAGGGACAGCCTGGAAACACCATATATTTT.